The rows below give T cell receptor beta chains drawn from one sample of a study of blood T cell repertoires in COVID-19. Generated by immunoSEQ multiplex PCR, the TCRdb table keeps only in-frame clones and is missing some. This sample has more than 250,000 clones, with around 82% found just once. The material sequenced was peripheral blood. Receptors originate from a human donor in a cohort sampled during active COVID-19. The CDR3 runs from the conserved cysteine through the conserved F or W. A D gene is named only where the DNA matches it firmly. Clone size, where shown, is once, few, many, or a class for clones that have expanded.

d_call: TRBD2
clone_size: .
j_call: TRBJ2-1
v_call: TRBV5-6
cdr3_aa: CASSPGLAYNEQFF
cdr3_nt: TGTGCCAGCAGCCCGGGACTAGCGTACAATGAGCAGTTCTTC

d_call: .
clone_size: .
j_call: TRBJ2-5
v_call: TRBV18
cdr3_aa: CASSTLGRDTAIKTQYF
cdr3_nt: TGTGCCAGCTCTACGTTGGGCCGGGACACCGCAATAAAGACCCAGTACTTC

d_call: .
clone_size: .
j_call: TRBJ1-1
v_call: TRBV3-1/TRBV3-2
cdr3_aa: CASSQELGGNTEAFF
cdr3_nt: TGTGCCAGCAGCCAAGAATTAGGGGGGAACACTGAAGCTTTCTTT

d_call: .
clone_size: .
j_call: TRBJ2-2
v_call: TRBV18
cdr3_aa: CASSPEGYGGELFF
cdr3_nt: TGTGCCAGCTCACCGGAGGGATACGGCGGGGAGCTGTTTTTT

d_call: TRBD1
clone_size: .
j_call: TRBJ2-3
v_call: TRBV11-2
cdr3_aa: CASSLWDRSTDTQYF
cdr3_nt: TGTGCCAGCAGCTTATGGGACAGGAGCACAGATACGCAGTATTTT

d_call: TRBD1
clone_size: .
j_call: TRBJ1-4
v_call: TRBV15
cdr3_aa: CATSSGVGGTGDGNEKLFF
cdr3_nt: TGTGCCACCAGCAGTGGCGTGGGGGGGACAGGGGATGGTAATGAAAAACTGTTTTTT

d_call: .
clone_size: .
j_call: TRBJ2-2
v_call: TRBV7-2
cdr3_aa: CASSLLLVASGELFF
cdr3_nt: TGTGCCAGCAGCCTCTTGCTAGTGGCCAGCGGGGAGCTGTTTTTT

d_call: .
clone_size: .
j_call: TRBJ2-7
v_call: TRBV7-2
cdr3_aa: CASSWWLSYEQYF
cdr3_nt: TGTGCCAGCAGCTGGTGGCTCTCCTACGAGCAGTACTTC

d_call: TRBD2
clone_size: .
j_call: TRBJ2-3
v_call: TRBV6-2/TRBV6-3
cdr3_aa: CASSYTVGTSGISSTDTQYF
cdr3_nt: TGTGCCAGCAGTTATACGGTCGGGACTAGCGGGATTTCCAGCACAGATACGCAGTATTTT

d_call: .
clone_size: once
j_call: TRBJ2-6
v_call: TRBV11-2
cdr3_aa: CASSLAYSGANVLTF
cdr3_nt: TGTGCCAGCAGCCTAGCTTACTCTGGGGCCAACGTCCTGACTTTC

d_call: TRBD2
clone_size: few
j_call: TRBJ2-5
v_call: TRBV5-6
cdr3_aa: CASSRPGRAAVGTQYF
cdr3_nt: TGTGCCAGCAGCCGACCGGGGAGGGCGGCGGTGGGGACCCAGTACTTC

d_call: .
clone_size: .
j_call: TRBJ1-1
v_call: TRBV3-1/TRBV3-2
cdr3_aa: CASSPLQGEEGAAFF
cdr3_nt: TGTGCCAGCAGCCCTCTGCAAGGGGAAGAAGGGGCGGCTTTCTTT

d_call: TRBD1
clone_size: .
j_call: TRBJ2-7
v_call: TRBV18
cdr3_aa: CASSPPEAGGTYEQYF
cdr3_nt: TGTGCCAGCTCACCACCGGAGGCAGGGGGTACCTACGAGCAGTACTTC

d_call: .
clone_size: .
j_call: TRBJ1-5
v_call: TRBV24-1
cdr3_aa: CATSDGGREGNQPQHF
cdr3_nt: TGTGCCACCAGTGATGGGGGGCGGGAGGGCAATCAGCCCCAGCATTTT

d_call: .
clone_size: .
j_call: TRBJ1-1
v_call: TRBV28
cdr3_aa: CASSRTVNTEAFF
cdr3_nt: TGTGCCAGCAGTAGGACAGTGAACACTGAAGCTTTCTTT

d_call: TRBD2
clone_size: .
j_call: TRBJ2-7
v_call: TRBV5-1
cdr3_aa: CASSLNQRDYEQYF
cdr3_nt: TGCGCCAGCAGCTTGAACCAGCGGGACTACGAGCAGTACTTC

d_call: .
clone_size: .
j_call: TRBJ2-3
v_call: TRBV6-5
cdr3_aa: CASSYSASLSSDTQYF
cdr3_nt: TGTGCCAGCAGTTACTCAGCCTCTCTATCTTCGGATACGCAGTATTTT

d_call: .
clone_size: many
j_call: TRBJ2-7
v_call: TRBV18
cdr3_aa: CASSPQGKESSYEQYF
cdr3_nt: TGTGCCAGCTCACCTCAGGGGAAGGAAAGCTCCTACGAGCAGTACTTC

d_call: .
clone_size: .
j_call: TRBJ2-7
v_call: TRBV5-6
cdr3_aa: CASTSQSYEQYF
cdr3_nt: TGTGCCAGCACCTCACAGTCTTACGAGCAGTACTTC

d_call: TRBD1
clone_size: .
j_call: TRBJ2-3
v_call: TRBV27
cdr3_aa: CASSSPDRAGTQYF
cdr3_nt: TGTGCCAGCAGTTCACCCGACAGGGCGGGTACGCAGTATTTT

d_call: .
clone_size: .
j_call: TRBJ1-5
v_call: TRBV27
cdr3_aa: CASSLMPSRQPQHF
cdr3_nt: TGTGCCAGCAGTCTCATGCCGAGCAGGCAGCCCCAGCATTTT

d_call: TRBD1
clone_size: .
j_call: TRBJ2-4
v_call: TRBV28
cdr3_aa: CASSTKGAVAKNIQYF
cdr3_nt: TGTGCCAGCAGTACAAAGGGGGCGGTAGCCAAAAACATTCAGTACTTC

d_call: TRBD1
clone_size: .
j_call: TRBJ1-1
v_call: TRBV6-2/TRBV6-3
cdr3_aa: CASSLTGMNTEAFF
cdr3_nt: TGTGCCAGCAGTTTGACAGGGATGAACACTGAAGCTTTCTTT

d_call: TRBD2
clone_size: .
j_call: TRBJ2-5
v_call: TRBV4-3
cdr3_aa: CASSPGTSGGQQETQYF
cdr3_nt: TGCGCCAGCAGCCCCGGGACTAGCGGGGGGCAACAAGAGACCCAGTACTTC

d_call: .
clone_size: few
j_call: TRBJ1-5
v_call: TRBV7-8
cdr3_aa: CASSLGGISNQPQHF
cdr3_nt: TGTGCCAGCAGCTTAGGCGGCATTAGCAATCAGCCCCAGCATTTT

d_call: .
clone_size: .
j_call: TRBJ1-2
v_call: TRBV18
cdr3_aa: CASSPESGNHYGYTF
cdr3_nt: TGTGCCAGCTCACCCGAATCGGGAAATCACTATGGCTACACCTTC

d_call: .
clone_size: .
j_call: TRBJ1-1
v_call: TRBV5-1
cdr3_aa: CASSLPKTSGVTEAFF
cdr3_nt: TGCGCCAGCAGCTTGCCCAAAACTTCAGGGGTCACTGAAGCTTTCTTT

d_call: .
clone_size: .
j_call: TRBJ1-1
v_call: TRBV28
cdr3_aa: CAAQRGVEAFF
cdr3_nt: TGTGCCGCCCAGCGGGGGGTTGAAGCTTTCTTT

d_call: TRBD1
clone_size: few
j_call: TRBJ1-1
v_call: TRBV9
cdr3_aa: CASGGTGRAEAFF
cdr3_nt: TGTGCCAGCGGGGGGACAGGGCGGGCGGAAGCTTTCTTT

d_call: TRBD1
clone_size: .
j_call: TRBJ2-5
v_call: TRBV19
cdr3_aa: CASSPSLRTGVETQYF
cdr3_nt: TGTGCCAGTAGTCCCTCCCTTAGGACAGGGGTCGAGACCCAGTACTTC

d_call: .
clone_size: .
j_call: TRBJ2-1
v_call: TRBV7-7
cdr3_aa: CASSPALNGEQFF
cdr3_nt: TGTGCTAGCAGCCCCGCCCTAAACGGGGAGCAGTTCTTC

d_call: TRBD1
clone_size: .
j_call: TRBJ1-1
v_call: TRBV12-3/TRBV12-4
cdr3_aa: CASSNRGNTEAFF
cdr3_nt: TGTGCCAGCAGTAACAGGGGGAACACTGAAGCTTTCTTT

d_call: TRBD1
clone_size: .
j_call: TRBJ2-5
v_call: TRBV10-3
cdr3_aa: CAISGTGVETQYF
cdr3_nt: TGTGCCATCAGCGGGACAGGGGTTGAGACCCAGTACTTC

d_call: TRBD1
clone_size: .
j_call: TRBJ1-3
v_call: TRBV9
cdr3_aa: CASSVAQGATGNTIYF
cdr3_nt: TGTGCCAGCAGCGTAGCCCAGGGGGCCACTGGAAACACCATATATTTT

d_call: .
clone_size: .
j_call: TRBJ1-5
v_call: TRBV27
cdr3_aa: CASGTYYSNQPQHF
cdr3_nt: TGTGCCAGCGGGACATATTATAGCAATCAGCCCCAGCATTTT

d_call: .
clone_size: .
j_call: TRBJ2-3
v_call: TRBV19
cdr3_aa: CASSLSISTDTQYF
cdr3_nt: TGTGCCAGTAGTCTTAGCATTAGCACAGATACGCAGTATTTT

d_call: .
clone_size: once
j_call: TRBJ1-4
v_call: TRBV12-1
cdr3_aa: CASSFKKDRPNEKLFF
cdr3_nt: TGTGCCAGCAGCTTTAAAAAGGACAGACCAAATGAAAAACTGTTTTTT

d_call: .
clone_size: once
j_call: TRBJ2-7
v_call: TRBV4-3
cdr3_aa: CASSLRRAYEQYF
cdr3_nt: TGCGCCAGCAGCCTAAGGCGGGCGTACGAGCAGTACTTC

d_call: .
clone_size: .
j_call: TRBJ1-5
v_call: TRBV6-1
cdr3_aa: CASSGRPGSEAKPQHF
cdr3_nt: TGTGCCAGCAGTGGCCGCCCGGGCTCGGAGGCCAAGCCCCAGCATTTT

d_call: TRBD1
clone_size: .
j_call: TRBJ2-7
v_call: TRBV5-1
cdr3_aa: CASSLWPGQGGGGNEQYF
cdr3_nt: TGCGCCAGCAGCTTGTGGCCGGGACAGGGAGGAGGTGGAAACGAGCAGTACTTC

d_call: .
clone_size: .
j_call: TRBJ2-5
v_call: TRBV7-3
cdr3_aa: CASSPTGEPEQETQYF
cdr3_nt: TGTGCCAGCAGCCCTACGGGGGAGCCCGAACAAGAGACCCAGTACTTC

d_call: .
clone_size: .
j_call: TRBJ1-1
v_call: TRBV4-1
cdr3_aa: CASSQTDIDTEAFF
cdr3_nt: TGCGCCAGCAGCCAAACGGACATTGACACTGAAGCTTTCTTT

d_call: TRBD2
clone_size: many
j_call: TRBJ2-3
v_call: TRBV4-2
cdr3_aa: CASSQASGGAGDTQYF
cdr3_nt: TGTGCCAGCAGCCAAGCGAGCGGGGGGGCCGGAGATACGCAGTATTTT

d_call: TRBD1
clone_size: many
j_call: TRBJ1-4
v_call: TRBV28
cdr3_aa: CASSLNDRGRGNEKLFF
cdr3_nt: TGTGCCAGCAGTTTAAACGACAGGGGCAGGGGTAATGAAAAACTGTTTTTT

d_call: .
clone_size: .
j_call: TRBJ2-2
v_call: TRBV7-2
cdr3_aa: CASKSDIPGELFF
cdr3_nt: TGTGCCAGCAAGTCGGACATTCCCGGGGAGCTGTTTTTT

d_call: TRBD1
clone_size: .
j_call: TRBJ2-7
v_call: TRBV5-1
cdr3_aa: CASSTGPGQGAKTYEQYF
cdr3_nt: TGCGCCAGCAGCACGGGACCGGGACAGGGGGCCAAAACCTACGAGCAGTACTTC

d_call: .
clone_size: .
j_call: TRBJ2-7
v_call: TRBV10-3
cdr3_aa: CAISPGAKGEQYF
cdr3_nt: TGTGCCATCAGTCCGGGCGCAAAGGGGGAGCAGTACTTC

d_call: TRBD2
clone_size: .
j_call: TRBJ2-1
v_call: TRBV25-1
cdr3_aa: CASSSDSGKSYNEQFF
cdr3_nt: TGTGCCAGCAGTTCTGATAGCGGGAAATCGTACAATGAGCAGTTCTTC

d_call: TRBD2
clone_size: many
j_call: TRBJ2-3
v_call: TRBV4-1
cdr3_aa: CASSQVLVTSGADTQYF
cdr3_nt: TGCGCCAGCAGCCAAGTCCTCGTTACTAGCGGGGCAGATACGCAGTATTTT

d_call: .
clone_size: .
j_call: TRBJ1-6
v_call: TRBV5-4
cdr3_aa: CASSLGGSYNSPLHF
cdr3_nt: TGTGCCAGCAGCTTAGGGGGCTCCTATAATTCACCCCTCCACTTT